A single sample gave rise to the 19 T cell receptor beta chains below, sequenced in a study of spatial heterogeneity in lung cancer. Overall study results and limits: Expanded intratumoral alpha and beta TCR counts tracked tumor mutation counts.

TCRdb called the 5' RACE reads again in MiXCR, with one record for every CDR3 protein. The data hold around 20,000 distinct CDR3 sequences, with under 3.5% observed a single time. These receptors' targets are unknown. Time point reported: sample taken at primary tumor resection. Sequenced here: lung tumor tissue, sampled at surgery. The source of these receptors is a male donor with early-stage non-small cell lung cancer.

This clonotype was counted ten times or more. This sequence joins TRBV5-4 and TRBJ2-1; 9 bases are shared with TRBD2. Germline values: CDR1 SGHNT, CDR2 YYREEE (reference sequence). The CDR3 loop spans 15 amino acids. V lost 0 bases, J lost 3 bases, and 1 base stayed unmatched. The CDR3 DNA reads TGTGCCAGCAGCTTGGCTAGCGGGATCTACAATGAGCAGTTCTTC. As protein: CASSLASGIYNEQFF.

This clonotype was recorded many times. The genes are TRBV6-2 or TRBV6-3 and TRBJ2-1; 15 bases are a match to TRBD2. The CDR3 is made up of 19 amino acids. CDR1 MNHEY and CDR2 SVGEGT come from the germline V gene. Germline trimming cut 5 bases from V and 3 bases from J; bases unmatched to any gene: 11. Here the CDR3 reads CASSLRTSGRAGGYNEQFF. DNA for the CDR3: TGTGCCAGCAGTCTCCGGACTAGCGGGAGGGCCGGGGGCTACAATGAGCAGTTCTTC.

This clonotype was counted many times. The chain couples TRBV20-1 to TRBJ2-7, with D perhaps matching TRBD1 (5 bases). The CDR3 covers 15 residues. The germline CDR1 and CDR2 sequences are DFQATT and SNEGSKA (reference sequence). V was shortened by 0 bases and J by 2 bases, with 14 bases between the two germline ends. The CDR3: CSAREKDKFTYEQYF. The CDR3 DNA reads TGCAGTGCTAGAGAGAAGGACAAATTCACCTACGAGCAGTACTTC.

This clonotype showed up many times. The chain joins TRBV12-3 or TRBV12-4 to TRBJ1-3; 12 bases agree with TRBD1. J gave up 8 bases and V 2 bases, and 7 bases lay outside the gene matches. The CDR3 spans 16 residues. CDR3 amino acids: CASSLLGQGAGDTIYF. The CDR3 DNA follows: TGTGCCAGCAGTTTACTGGGACAGGGGGCAGGCGACACCATATATTTT.

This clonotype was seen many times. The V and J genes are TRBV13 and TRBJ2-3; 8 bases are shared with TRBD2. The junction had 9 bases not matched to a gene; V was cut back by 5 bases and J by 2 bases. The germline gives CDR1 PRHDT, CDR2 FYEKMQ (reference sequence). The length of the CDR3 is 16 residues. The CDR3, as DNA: TGTGCCAGCAGCCAAGGCCCGGGAGGGGACACAGATACGCAGTATTTT. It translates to CASSQGPGGDTDTQYF.

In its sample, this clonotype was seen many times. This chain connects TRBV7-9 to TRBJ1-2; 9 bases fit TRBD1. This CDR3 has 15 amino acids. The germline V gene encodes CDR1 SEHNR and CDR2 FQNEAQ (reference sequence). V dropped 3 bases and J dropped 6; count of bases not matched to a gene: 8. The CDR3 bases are TGTGCCAGCAGCTTTCCGGGACAGGGTCTGGATGGCTACACCTTC. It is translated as CASSFPGQGLDGYTF.

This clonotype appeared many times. CDR3 sequence (DNA): TGTGCCAGCCACCCCCTCGGGGCAGGTCTCTATGGCTACACCTTC. The encoded protein is CASHPLGAGLYGYTF. The chain links TRBV28 to TRBJ1-2, with D possibly matching TRBD1 (5 bases). Germline V gene sequence: CDR1 MDHEN, CDR2 SYDVKM. V was cut by 8 bases and J by 4 bases, with 20 bases left in between. The CDR3 is made up of 15 amino acids.

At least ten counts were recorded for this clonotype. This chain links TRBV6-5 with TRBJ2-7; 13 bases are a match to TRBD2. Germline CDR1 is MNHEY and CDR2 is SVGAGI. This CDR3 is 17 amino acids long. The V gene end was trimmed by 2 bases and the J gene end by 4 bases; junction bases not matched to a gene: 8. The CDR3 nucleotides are TGTGCCAGCAGTTACGGTTACGGGACTAGCGGGAAATACGAGCAGTACTTC. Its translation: CASSYGYGTSGKYEQYF.

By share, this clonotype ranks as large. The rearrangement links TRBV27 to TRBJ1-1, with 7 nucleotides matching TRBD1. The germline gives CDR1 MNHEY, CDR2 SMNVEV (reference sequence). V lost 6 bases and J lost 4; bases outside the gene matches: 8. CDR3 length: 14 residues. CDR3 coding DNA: TGTGCCAGCAGCGCCGGGACAGCATCCACTGAAGCTTTCTTT. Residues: CASSAGTASTEAFF.

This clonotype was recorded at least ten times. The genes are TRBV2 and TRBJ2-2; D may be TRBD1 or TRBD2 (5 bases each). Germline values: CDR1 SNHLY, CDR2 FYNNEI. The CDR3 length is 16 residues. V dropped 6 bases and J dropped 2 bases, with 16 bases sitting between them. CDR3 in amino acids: CASRSRGLANTGELFF. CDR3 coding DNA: TGTGCCAGCAGATCCCGGGGCCTTGCTAACACCGGGGAGCTGTTTTTT. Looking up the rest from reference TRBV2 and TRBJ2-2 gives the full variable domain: EPEVTQTPSHQVTQMGQEVILRCVPISNHLYFYWYRQILGQKVEFLVSFYNNEISEKSEIFDDQFSVERPDGSNFTLKIRSTKLEDSAMYFCASRSRGLANTGELFFGEGSRLTVL.

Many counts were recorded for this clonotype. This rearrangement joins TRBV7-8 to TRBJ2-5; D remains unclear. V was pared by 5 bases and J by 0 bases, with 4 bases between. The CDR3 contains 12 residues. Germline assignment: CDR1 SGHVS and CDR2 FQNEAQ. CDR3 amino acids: CASSTNQETQYF. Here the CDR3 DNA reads TGTGCCAGCAGCACAAACCAAGAGACCCAGTACTTC.

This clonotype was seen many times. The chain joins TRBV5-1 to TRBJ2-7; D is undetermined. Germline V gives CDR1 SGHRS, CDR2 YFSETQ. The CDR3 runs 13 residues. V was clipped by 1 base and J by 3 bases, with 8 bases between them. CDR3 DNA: TGCGCCAGCAGCTTGATAGGCGGCTACGAGCAGTACTTC. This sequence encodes CASSLIGGYEQYF.

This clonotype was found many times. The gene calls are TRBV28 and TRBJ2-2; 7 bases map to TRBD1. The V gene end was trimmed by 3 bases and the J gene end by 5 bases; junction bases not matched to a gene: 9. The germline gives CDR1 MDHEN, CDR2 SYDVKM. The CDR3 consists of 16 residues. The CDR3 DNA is TGTGCCAGCAGTTTCGAGGGGGCTGGTCGGACCGGGGAGCTGTTTTTT. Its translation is CASSFEGAGRTGELFF.

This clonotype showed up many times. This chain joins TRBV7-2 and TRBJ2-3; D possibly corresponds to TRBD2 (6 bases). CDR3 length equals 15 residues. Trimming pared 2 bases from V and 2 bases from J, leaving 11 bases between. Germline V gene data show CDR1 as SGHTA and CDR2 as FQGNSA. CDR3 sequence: CASSLTGGSTDTQYF. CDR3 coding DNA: TGTGCCAGCAGCTTAACCGGGGGATCCACAGATACGCAGTATTTT.

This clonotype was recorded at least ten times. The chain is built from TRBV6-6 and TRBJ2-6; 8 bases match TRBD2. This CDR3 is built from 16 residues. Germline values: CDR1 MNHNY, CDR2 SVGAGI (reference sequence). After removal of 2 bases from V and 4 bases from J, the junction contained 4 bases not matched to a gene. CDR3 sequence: CASSYGGRPGANVLTF. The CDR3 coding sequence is TGTGCCAGCAGTTACGGCGGGAGGCCCGGGGCCAACGTCCTGACTTTC.

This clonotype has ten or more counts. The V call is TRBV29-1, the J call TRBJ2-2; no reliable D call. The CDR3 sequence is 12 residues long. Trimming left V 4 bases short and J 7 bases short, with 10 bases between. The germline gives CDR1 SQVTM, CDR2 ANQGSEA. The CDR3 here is CSVARDGGELFF. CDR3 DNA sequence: TGCAGCGTTGCTCGCGACGGCGGGGAGCTGTTTTTT.

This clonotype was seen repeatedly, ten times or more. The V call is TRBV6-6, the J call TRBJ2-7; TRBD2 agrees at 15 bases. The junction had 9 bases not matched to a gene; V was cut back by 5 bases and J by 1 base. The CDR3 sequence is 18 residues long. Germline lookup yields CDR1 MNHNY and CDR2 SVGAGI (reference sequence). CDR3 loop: CASSGGTSGRQLSYEQYF. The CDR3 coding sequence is TGTGCCAGCAGTGGAGGGACTAGCGGGAGGCAACTTTCCTACGAGCAGTACTTC.

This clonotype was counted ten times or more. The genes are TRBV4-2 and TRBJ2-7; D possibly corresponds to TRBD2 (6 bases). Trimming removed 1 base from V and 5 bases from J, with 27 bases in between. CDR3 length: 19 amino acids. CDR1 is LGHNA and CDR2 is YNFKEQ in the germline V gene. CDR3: CASSQVVGSRGTSLDEQYF. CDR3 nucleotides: TGTGCCAGCAGCCAAGTGGTCGGTTCAAGGGGCACTAGCTTAGACGAGCAGTACTTC.

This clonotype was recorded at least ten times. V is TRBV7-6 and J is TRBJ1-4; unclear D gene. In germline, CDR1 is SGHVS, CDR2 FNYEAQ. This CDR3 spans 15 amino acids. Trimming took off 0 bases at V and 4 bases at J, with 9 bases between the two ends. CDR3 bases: TGTGCCAGCAGCTTAGCGGGCCGGATTAATGAAAAACTGTTTTTT. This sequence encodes CASSLAGRINEKLFF.